The 5 T cell receptor beta chains presented below share a single source sample, sequenced in a study of glioma-infiltrating T cells after dendritic cell vaccination. Time point indicated: after dendritic cell vaccination, including at tumor progression/relapse. The table came from immunoSEQ multiplex PCR; TCRdb's copy has only in-frame clones and leaves some out. There are some 90,000 clones in the sample; approximately 75% occur only once, and around 2.2% lies in the top ten. The material sequenced was blood, taken after dendritic cell vaccination. The receptors were gathered from a human donor with glioblastoma.

This chain connects TRBV6-5 to TRBJ2-3; a weak D match, TRBD2 (5 bases). Per germline, CDR1 MNHEY and CDR2 SVGAGI. V lost 5 bases, J lost 6 bases, and 9 bases lay in between. There are 12 residues in the CDR3. CDR3 sequence (DNA): TGTGCCAGCAGTGTGGGGAGCGATACGCAGTATTTT. The encoded protein is CASSVGSDTQYF.

This clone was found a few times. The chain couples TRBV7-8 to TRBJ1-3; unclear D gene. Germline V CDR1 and CDR2: SGHVS, FQNEAQ. The CDR3 loop spans 16 amino acids. Trimming removed 4 bases at V and 0 bases at J, with 13 bases between. As DNA, the CDR3 is TGTGCCAGCAGCTCGCGATCCCTACCCTCTGGAAACACCATATATTTT. Translating gives CASSSRSLPSGNTIYF.

The rearrangement links TRBV10-3 to TRBJ2-1; 12 bases are a match to TRBD2. Germline CDR1 reads ENHRY; CDR2 reads SYGVKD. V trimming: 4 bases; J trimming: 5 bases; junction bases outside the gene matches: 9. This CDR3 region has 17 residues. In DNA, the CDR3 is TGTGCCATCAGTGCCTCCTCGACTAGCGGGGGAAACAATGAGCAGTTCTTC. Translated: CAISASSTSGGNNEQFF.

The genes are TRBV18 and TRBJ1-1; D call uncertain. This CDR3 contains 13 residues. The germline V and J ends were trimmed by 6 bases and 1 base, with 9 bases remaining between them. CDR1 and CDR2 from the germline V gene are KGHSH and LQKENI. CDR3 region: CASSGQSNTEAFF. CDR3 in DNA: TGTGCCAGCTCGGGCCAGTCGAACACTGAAGCTTTCTTT.

The chain couples TRBV2 to TRBJ1-4, with 9 bases aligning to TRBD1. CDR1 is SNHLY, CDR2 FYNNEI, per germline. This CDR3 comprises 15 residues. Trimming took 10 bases from V and 4 from J; bases not matched to a gene: 10. CDR3 amino acids: CATDTGTGFNEKLFF. In nucleotides, the CDR3 is TGTGCCACAGATACCGGGACAGGGTTTAATGAAAAACTGTTTTTT.